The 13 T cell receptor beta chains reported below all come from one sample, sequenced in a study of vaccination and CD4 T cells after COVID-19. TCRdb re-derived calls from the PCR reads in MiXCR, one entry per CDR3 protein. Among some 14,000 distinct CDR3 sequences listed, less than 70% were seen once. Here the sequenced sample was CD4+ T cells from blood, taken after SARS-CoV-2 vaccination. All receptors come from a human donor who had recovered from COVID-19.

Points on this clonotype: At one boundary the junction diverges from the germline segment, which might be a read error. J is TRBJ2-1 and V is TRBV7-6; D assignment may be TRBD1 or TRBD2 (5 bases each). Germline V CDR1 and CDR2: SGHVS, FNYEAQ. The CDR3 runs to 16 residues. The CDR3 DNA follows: TGTGCCAGCGGCTTATACGAGGGGAGCTCCTACAATGAGCAGTTCTTC. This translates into CASGLYEGSSYNEQFF.

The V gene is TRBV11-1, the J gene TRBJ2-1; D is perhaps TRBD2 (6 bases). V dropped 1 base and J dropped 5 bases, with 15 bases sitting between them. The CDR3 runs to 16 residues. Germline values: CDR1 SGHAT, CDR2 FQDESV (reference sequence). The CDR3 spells CASSLGLAIHDNEQFF. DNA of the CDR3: TGTGCCAGCAGCTTAGGCCTAGCGATACACGACAATGAGCAGTTCTTC.

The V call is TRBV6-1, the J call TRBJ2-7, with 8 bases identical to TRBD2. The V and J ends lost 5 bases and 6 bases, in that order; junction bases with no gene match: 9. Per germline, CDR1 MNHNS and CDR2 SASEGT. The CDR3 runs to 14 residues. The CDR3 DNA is TGTGCCAGCAGTCCACGGACTAGCTGGGCCGAGCAGTACTTC. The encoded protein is CASSPRTSWAEQYF.

DNA of the CDR3: TGTGCCAGCAGCAAAGCGGTGGGCAAAGAGACCCAGTACTTC. It encodes CASSKAVGKETQYF. This chain connects TRBV21-1 to TRBJ2-5. TRBV21-1 is a documented pseudogene. The CDR3 sequence is 14 residues long.

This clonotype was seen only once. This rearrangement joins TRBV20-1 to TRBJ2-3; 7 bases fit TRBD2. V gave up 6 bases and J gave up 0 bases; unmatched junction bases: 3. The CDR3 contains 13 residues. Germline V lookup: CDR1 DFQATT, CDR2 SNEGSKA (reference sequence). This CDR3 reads CSANSGSTDTQYF. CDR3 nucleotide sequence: TGCAGTGCCAATAGCGGGAGCACAGATACGCAGTATTTT.

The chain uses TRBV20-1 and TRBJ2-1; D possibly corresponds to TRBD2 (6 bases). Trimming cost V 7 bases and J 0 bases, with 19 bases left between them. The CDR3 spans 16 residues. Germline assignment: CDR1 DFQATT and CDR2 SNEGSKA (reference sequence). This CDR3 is CSVHPPSGSSYNEQFF. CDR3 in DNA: TGCAGTGTCCACCCCCCTTCCGGGAGCTCCTACAATGAGCAGTTCTTC.

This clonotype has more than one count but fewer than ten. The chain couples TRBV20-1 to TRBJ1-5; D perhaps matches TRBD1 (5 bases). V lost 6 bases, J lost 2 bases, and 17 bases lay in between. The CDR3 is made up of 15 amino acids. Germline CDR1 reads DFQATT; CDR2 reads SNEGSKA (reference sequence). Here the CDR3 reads CSATGRGVGNQPQHF. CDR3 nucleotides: TGCAGTGCCACAGGACGAGGGGTCGGCAATCAGCCCCAGCATTTT.

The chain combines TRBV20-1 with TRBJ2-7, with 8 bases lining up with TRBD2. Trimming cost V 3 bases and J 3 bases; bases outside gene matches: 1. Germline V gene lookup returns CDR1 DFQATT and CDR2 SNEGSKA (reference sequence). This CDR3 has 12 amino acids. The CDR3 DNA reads TGCAGTGCTAGTCTAGCGGGCTACGAGCAGTACTTC. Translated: CSASLAGYEQYF.

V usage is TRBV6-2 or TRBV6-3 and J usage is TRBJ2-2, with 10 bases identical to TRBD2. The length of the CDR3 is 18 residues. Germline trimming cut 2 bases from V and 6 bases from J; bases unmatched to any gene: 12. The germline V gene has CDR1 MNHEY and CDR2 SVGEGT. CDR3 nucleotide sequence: TGTGCCAGCAGTTACACCGCCGGACTAGCGGTGCCACCCGGGGAGCTGTTTTTT. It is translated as CASSYTAGLAVPPGELFF.

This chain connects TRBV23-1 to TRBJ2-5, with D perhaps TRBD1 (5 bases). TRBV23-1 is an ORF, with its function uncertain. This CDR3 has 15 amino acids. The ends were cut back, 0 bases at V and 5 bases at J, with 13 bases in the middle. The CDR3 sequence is CASSQSEARGETQYF. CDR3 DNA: TGCGCCAGCAGTCAATCCGAGGCAAGGGGTGAGACCCAGTACTTC.

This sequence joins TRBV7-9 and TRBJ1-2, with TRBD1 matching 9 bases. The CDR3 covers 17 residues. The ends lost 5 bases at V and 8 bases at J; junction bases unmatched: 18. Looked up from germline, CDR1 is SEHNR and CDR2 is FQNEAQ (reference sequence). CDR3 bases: TGTGCCAGCAGCGACTATGGCGCCGGGACAGGGTTGAAAGGCTACACCTTC. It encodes CASSDYGAGTGLKGYTF.

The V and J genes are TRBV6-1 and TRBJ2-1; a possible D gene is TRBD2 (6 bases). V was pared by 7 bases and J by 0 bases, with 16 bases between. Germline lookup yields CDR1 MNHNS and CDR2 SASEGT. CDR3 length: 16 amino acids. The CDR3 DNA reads TGTGCCAGCACCACAAGACTAGAAAGCTCCTACAATGAGCAGTTCTTC. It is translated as CASTTRLESSYNEQFF.

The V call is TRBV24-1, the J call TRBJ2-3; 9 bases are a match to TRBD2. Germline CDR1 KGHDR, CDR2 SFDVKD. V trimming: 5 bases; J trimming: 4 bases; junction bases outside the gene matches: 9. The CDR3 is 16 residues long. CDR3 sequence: CATSGPGTSTADTQYF. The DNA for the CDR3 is TGTGCCACCAGTGGCCCCGGGACTAGCACCGCAGATACGCAGTATTTT.